This T cell receptor (beta chain) comes out of a study of immune evolution from preneoplasia to lung adenocarcinoma. Remarks on this clone: Its antigen is as yet unknown.

Only in-frame clones appear in the TCRdb table, and some are missing; sequencing was by immunoSEQ multiplex PCR. The sample records 9,000 or so clones, 90% being singletons. CDR3 length equals 12 residues. V lost 3 bases and J 7 bases, leaving 10 bases between the germline ends. Germline CDR1 reads MDHEN; CDR2 reads SYDVKM. General observations from the study: Highest clonality occurred in KRAS-mutant, not EGFR-mutant or double wild-type, nodules. From normal lung to invasive adenocarcinoma, top clone frequencies appeared to decrease.

The chain has TRBV28 and TRBJ2-7; D gene unclear. Material: FFPE invasive lung adenocarcinoma tissue. The receptor's source is a person aged 65 to 85 with invasive lung adenocarcinoma. The CDR3 DNA sequence: TGTGCCAGCAGTTTGTCCGGGCTAGAGCAGTACTTC. Its protein is CASSLSGLEQYF. The full variable domain, rest sourced from reference TRBV28 and TRBJ2-7, is DVKVTQSSRYLVKRTGEKVFLECVQDMDHENMFWYRQDPGLGLRLIYFSYDVKMKEKGDIPEGYSVSREKKERFSLILESASTNQTSMYLCASSLSGLEQYFGPGTRLTVT.